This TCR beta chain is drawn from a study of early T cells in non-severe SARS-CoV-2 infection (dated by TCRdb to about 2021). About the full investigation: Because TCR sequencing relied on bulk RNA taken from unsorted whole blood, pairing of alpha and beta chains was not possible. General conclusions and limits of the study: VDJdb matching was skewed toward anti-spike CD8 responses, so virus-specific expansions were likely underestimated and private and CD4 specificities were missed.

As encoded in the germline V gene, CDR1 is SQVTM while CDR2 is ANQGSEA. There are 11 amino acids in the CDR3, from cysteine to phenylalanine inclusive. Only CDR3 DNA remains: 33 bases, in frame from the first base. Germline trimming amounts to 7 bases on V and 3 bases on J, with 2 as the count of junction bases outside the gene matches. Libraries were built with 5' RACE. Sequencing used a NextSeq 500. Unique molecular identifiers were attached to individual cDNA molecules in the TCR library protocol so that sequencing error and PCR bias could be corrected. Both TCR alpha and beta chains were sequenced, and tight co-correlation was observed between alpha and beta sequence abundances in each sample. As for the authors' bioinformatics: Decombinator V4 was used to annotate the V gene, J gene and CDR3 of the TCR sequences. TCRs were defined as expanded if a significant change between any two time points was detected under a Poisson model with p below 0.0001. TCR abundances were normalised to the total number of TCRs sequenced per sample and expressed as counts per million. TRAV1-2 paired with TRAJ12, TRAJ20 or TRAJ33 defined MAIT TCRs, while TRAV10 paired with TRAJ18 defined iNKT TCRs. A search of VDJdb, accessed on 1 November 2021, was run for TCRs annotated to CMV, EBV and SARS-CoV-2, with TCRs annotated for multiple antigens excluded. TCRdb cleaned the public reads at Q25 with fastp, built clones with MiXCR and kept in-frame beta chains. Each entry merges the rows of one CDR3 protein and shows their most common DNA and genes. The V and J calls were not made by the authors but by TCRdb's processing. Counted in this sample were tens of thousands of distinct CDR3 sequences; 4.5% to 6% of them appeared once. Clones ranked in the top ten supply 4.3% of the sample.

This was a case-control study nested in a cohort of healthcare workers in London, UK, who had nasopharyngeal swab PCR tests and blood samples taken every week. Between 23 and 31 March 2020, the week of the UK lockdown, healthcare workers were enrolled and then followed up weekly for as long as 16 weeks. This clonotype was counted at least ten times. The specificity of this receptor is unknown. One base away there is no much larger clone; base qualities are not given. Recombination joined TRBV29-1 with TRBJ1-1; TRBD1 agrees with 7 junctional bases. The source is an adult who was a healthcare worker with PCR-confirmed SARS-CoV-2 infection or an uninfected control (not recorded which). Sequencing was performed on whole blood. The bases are TGCAGCGCCGACAGGGACACTGAAGCTTTCTTT. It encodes CSADRDTEAFF.